This T cell receptor (beta chain) was sequenced in a study of T cells in Graves' hyperthyroidism and ophthalmopathy. Researchers took RNA transcripts and amplified the TCR beta CDR3 regions from them. HTBI primers were employed in a first-round RT-PCR of the TCR CDR3. TCRdb recomputed calls from the multiplex PCR reads with MiXCR, one row per CDR3 protein. The data show a few hundred thousand distinct CDR3 sequences, around 20% seen once. This clonotype showed up many times. This CDR3 has 15 amino acids. Trimming took 6 bases from V and 1 from J, leaving 15 bases between them. Germline CDR1 reads SGHNT; CDR2 reads YENEEA.

The TCR comes from a woman aged 45-59 years with Graves' hyperthyroidism. The specimen was blood. The V and J genes are TRBV11-3 and TRBJ1-1; perhaps TRBD1 as D (5 bases). The CDR3 reads CASSPPDRPNTEAFF. Here the CDR3 DNA reads TGTGCCAGCAGTCCACCCGACAGACCGAACACTGAAGCTTTCTTT.